This note documents a single T cell receptor beta chain sequence. This specimen belongs to a study of PD-1 blockade in classical Hodgkin lymphoma. Each of the patients experienced relapse following autologous stem cell transplantation, and their brentuximab vedotin exposure differed. CDR3 length equals 15 residues. J was trimmed by 4 bases and V by 5 bases; bases with no gene match: 7. CDR1 is MDHEN, CDR2 SYDVKM, per germline. Assay: immunoSEQ multiplex PCR; the TCRdb copy retains only in-frame clones and omits some. The table records about 93,000 clones, around 90% of them present only once. This TCR came from a human donor with classical Hodgkin lymphoma. The specimen comprised peripheral blood mononuclear cells (PBMCs), sampled before the second cycle of nivolumab. The chain is built from TRBV28 and TRBJ2-5; TRBD1 agrees at 10 bases. CDR3 DNA sequence: TGTGCCAGCAGTCTGGAGACAGGGGGCAGAGAGACCCAGTACTTC. Translating it yields CASSLETGGRETQYF.